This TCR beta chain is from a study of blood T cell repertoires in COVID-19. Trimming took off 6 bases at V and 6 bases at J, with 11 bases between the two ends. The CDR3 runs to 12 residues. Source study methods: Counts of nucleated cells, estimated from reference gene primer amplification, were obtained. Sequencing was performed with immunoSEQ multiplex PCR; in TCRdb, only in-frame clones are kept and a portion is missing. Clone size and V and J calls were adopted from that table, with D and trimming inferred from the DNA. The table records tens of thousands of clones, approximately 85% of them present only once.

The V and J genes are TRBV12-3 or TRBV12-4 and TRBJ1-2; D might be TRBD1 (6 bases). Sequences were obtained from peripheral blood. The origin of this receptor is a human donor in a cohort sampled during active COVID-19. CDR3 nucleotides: TGTGCCAGCAGCCTAAGACAGGATGGCTACACCTTC. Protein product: CASSLRQDGYTF.